Listed here are 12 T cell receptor beta chains from one sample, sequenced in a study of T cells in Graves' hyperthyroidism and ophthalmopathy (dated by TCRdb to the late 2010s). Libraries were prepared through multiplex PCR. The listed sequencing device is Illumina HiSeq 2000. Amplification of TCR beta CDR3 regions was carried out from RNA transcripts. A first-round RT-PCR of the TCR CDR3 used the HTBI primer set with the Qiagen OneStep RT-PCR kit. Through fastp at Q25 and MiXCR, TCRdb rebuilt clones from the public reads, retaining in-frame beta chains. Each entry merges the rows of one CDR3 protein and shows their most common DNA and genes. The sample table holds a few hundred thousand distinct CDR3 sequences, of which around 13% were seen once. About 5.8% of the sample comes from the top ten. The sequenced material came from blood. The receptors stem from a young woman with Graves' hyperthyroidism that later progressed to Graves' ophthalmopathy.

This clonotype was seen many times. The chain employs TRBV19 and TRBJ1-1; tentative D call: TRBD1 (6 bases). Germline loops: CDR1 LNHDA, CDR2 SQIVND (reference sequence). The CDR3 is 16 amino acids. Trimming shortened V by 4 bases and J by 5 bases, and 20 bases separated the two germline ends. The DNA of the CDR3 is TGTGCCAGTAGTAAACCGACAGGAGCGGAATCGACTGAAGCTTTCTTT. Its translation is CASSKPTGAESTEAFF. The whole variable domain, filled in from reference TRBV19 and TRBJ1-1, reads DGGITQSPKYLFRKEGQNVTLSCEQNLNHDAMYWYRQDPGQGLRLIYYSQIVNDFQKGDIAEGYSVSREKKESFPLTVTSAQKNPTAFYLCASSKPTGAESTEAFFGQGTRLTVV.

This clonotype was seen ten or more times. The chain has TRBV5-5 and TRBJ2-3; D gene unclear. V was cut by 5 bases and J by 3 bases, with 13 bases left in between. Germline CDR1 is SGHKS and CDR2 is YYEKEE (reference sequence). The CDR3 loop spans 14 amino acids. The CDR3 sequence is CASRSLEGTDTQYF. CDR3 nucleotides: TGTGCCAGCAGAAGCCTGGAAGGAACAGATACGCAGTATTTT.

V gene TRBV6-2 or TRBV6-3 combines with J gene TRBJ2-7, with D perhaps TRBD1 (6 bases). V lost 4 bases and J lost 3, with 19 bases in between. The CDR3 length is 16 residues. Germline V gene data show CDR1 as MNHEY and CDR2 as SVGEGT. The CDR3: CASSSHGTPLYYEQYF. In DNA form, the CDR3 reads TGTGCCAGCAGTTCCCACGGGACACCCCTCTACTACGAGCAGTACTTC.

The chain combines TRBV5-6 with TRBJ1-2; D call uncertain. The CDR3 length is 15 residues. Germline loops: CDR1 SGHDT, CDR2 YYEEEE. V gave up 0 bases and J gave up 0 bases, with 9 bases separating them. The CDR3 is CASSLGRNSNYGYTF. As DNA, the CDR3 is TGTGCCAGCAGCTTGGGTCGCAACTCTAACTATGGCTACACCTTC.

This clonotype was recorded at least ten times. This chain connects TRBV2 to TRBJ2-2, with D hard to call. Germline V gene data show CDR1 as SNHLY and CDR2 as FYNNEI. The CDR3 covers 15 residues. The ends were cut back, 2 bases at V and 4 bases at J, with 11 bases in the middle. The CDR3 here is CASSEQFVGTGELFF. DNA of the CDR3: TGTGCCAGCAGTGAACAGTTTGTAGGCACCGGGGAGCTGTTTTTT.

The rearrangement joins TRBV30 to TRBJ1-1; D remains ambiguous. Germline V gives CDR1 GTSNPN, CDR2 SVGIG (reference sequence). The V end lost 8 bases, the J end lost 0 bases, and 13 bases lay between the germline ends. This CDR3 has 13 residues. The CDR3 protein is CARQGRLNTEAFF. CDR3 nucleotide sequence: TGTGCCAGACAAGGACGGTTGAACACTGAAGCTTTCTTT.

This clonotype was seen repeatedly, ten times or more. The J gene is TRBJ1-2, the V gene TRBV20-1; possibly TRBD1 for D (6 bases). The CDR3 consists of 12 residues. Deletions cut 5 bases from V and 8 bases from J, with 15 bases between. CDR1 and CDR2 from the germline V gene are DFQATT and SNEGSKA (reference sequence). CDR3 residues: CSASAAGTGYTF. DNA of the CDR3: TGCAGTGCTTCGGCCGCTGGGACAGGCTACACCTTC.

This clonotype was detected ten times or more. The chain couples TRBV28 to TRBJ2-1; 11 bases align to TRBD2. Germline V CDR1 and CDR2: MDHEN, SYDVKM. The length of the CDR3 is 15 residues. Trimming at V came to 7 bases and at J to 3 bases, leaving 5 bases not matched to a gene. DNA for the CDR3: TGTGCCAGCACCGCTAGCGGGAGGAGCTACAATGAGCAGTTCTTC. This encodes CASTASGRSYNEQFF.

This clonotype was detected ten times or more. The rearrangement uses TRBV7-9 and TRBJ2-1; 7 nucleotides line up with TRBD1. Germline trimming cut 7 bases from V and 4 bases from J; bases unmatched to any gene: 16. There are 17 residues in the CDR3. The germline V gene has CDR1 SEHNR and CDR2 FQNEAQ (reference sequence). The CDR3 coding sequence is TGTGCCAGCAACCTGATCCCTCGGGACAGCCTATACAATGAGCAGTTCTTC. This gives the protein CASNLIPRDSLYNEQFF.

The rearrangement links TRBV28 to TRBJ2-2, with a possible D match to TRBD2 (6 bases). The CDR3 covers 13 residues. Germline loops: CDR1 MDHEN, CDR2 SYDVKM. V was trimmed by 8 bases and J by 4 bases, leaving 11 bases between them. CDR3 loop: CASGSGSTGELFF. In nucleotides, the CDR3 is TGTGCCAGCGGTTCCGGGAGCACCGGGGAGCTGTTTTTT.

This clonotype was counted ten times or more. The rearrangement joins TRBV27 to TRBJ1-4; D is undetermined. Germline V gene sequence: CDR1 MNHEY, CDR2 SMNVEV (reference sequence). This CDR3 is built from 11 residues. Trimming removed 6 bases at V and 5 bases at J, with 4 bases between. CDR3 DNA: TGTGCCAGCAGGGGAAATGAAAAACTGTTTTTT. This gives the protein CASRGNEKLFF. The full variable domain, with the rest looked up from reference TRBV27 and TRBJ1-4, is EAQVTQNPRYLITVTGKKLTVTCSQNMNHEYMSWYRQDPGLGLRQIYYSMNVEVTDKGDVPEGYKVSRKEKRNFPLILESPSPNQTSLYFCASRGNEKLFFGSGTQLSVL.

The rearrangement joins TRBV19 to TRBJ2-7, with D tentatively TRBD2 (6 bases). V was pared by 1 base and J by 2 bases, with 18 bases between. The CDR3 consists of 17 residues. CDR1 and CDR2 (germline): LNHDA, SQIVND (reference sequence). The CDR3 sequence is CASSIVEGGSVTYEQYF. The CDR3 DNA is TGTGCCAGTAGTATAGTGGAGGGAGGCTCGGTAACCTACGAGCAGTACTTC.